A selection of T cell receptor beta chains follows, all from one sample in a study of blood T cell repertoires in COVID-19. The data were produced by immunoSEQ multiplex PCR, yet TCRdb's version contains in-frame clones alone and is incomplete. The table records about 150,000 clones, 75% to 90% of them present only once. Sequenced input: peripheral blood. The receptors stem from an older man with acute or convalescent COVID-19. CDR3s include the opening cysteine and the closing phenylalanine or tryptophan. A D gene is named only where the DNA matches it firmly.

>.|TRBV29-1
CSVVPGRWETQYF
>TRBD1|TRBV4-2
CASSQDYSAGGQPQHF
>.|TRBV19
CASKDSYNEQFF
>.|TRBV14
CASSGAGAAGELFF
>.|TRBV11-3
CASADRITNTGELFF
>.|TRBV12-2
CASRLPPSSDLNEQFF
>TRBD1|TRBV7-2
CASSRGGTGKRTEAFF
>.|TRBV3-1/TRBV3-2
CASSQLLGGTEAFF
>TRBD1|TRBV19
CASTRQGVSGANVLTF
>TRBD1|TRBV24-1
CATSVGTGVSREQYF
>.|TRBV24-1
CATSDPGFGYTF
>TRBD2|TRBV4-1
CASSQGASGGAPYNEQFF
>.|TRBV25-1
CASSAGNEKLFF
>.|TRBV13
CASSLRGQGGNEQFF
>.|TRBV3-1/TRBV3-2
CASSPRDGGSAFF
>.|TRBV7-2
CASSLVASGDYGYTF
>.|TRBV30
CAWSKLRVRGAGVNSPLHF
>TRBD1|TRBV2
CASKRQGSNQPQHF
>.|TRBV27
CASSLRGVTDTQYF
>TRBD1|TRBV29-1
CSVWTGTSNQPQHF
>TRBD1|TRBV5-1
CASSLTGGNTEAFF
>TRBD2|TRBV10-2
CASSSGRENEQFF
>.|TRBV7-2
CASSPSRQAETQYF
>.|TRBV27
CASSDQGRGRGKSYEQYF
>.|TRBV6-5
CASRTGSGGYTF
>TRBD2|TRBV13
CASSSRTSGYSTDTQYF
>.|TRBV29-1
CSVSVQGDIRSGNTIYF
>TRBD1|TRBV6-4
CASKPGQGPYEQYF
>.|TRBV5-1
CASSSSSRGTGELFF
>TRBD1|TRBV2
CASSPGTVGNTIYF
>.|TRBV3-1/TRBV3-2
CASSLRAGVVDTQYF
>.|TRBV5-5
CASSWATDNQPQHF
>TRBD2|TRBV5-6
CASSPVAGVGETQYF
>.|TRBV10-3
CAISELSGGLNEQFF
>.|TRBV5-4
CASSITSPGELFF
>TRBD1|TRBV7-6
CASSYSSLGDRPRETQYF
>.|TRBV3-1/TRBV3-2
CASSDRSSYNSPLHF
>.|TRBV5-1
CASSTDAGYGYTF
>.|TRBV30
CAWSKDTGSHGYTF
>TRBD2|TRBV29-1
CSVGTSGARDTQYF